The source of this T cell receptor beta chain is a study of shared clonotypes between healthy human individuals. Study at large: The study enrolled a couple of women and a few men aged 18 to 49. Overall study findings and caveats: The low donor count limited represented genetic and exposure-history diversity.

A single count supports this clone. Its antigen is currently unknown. Sequencing was performed with immunoSEQ multiplex PCR; in TCRdb, only in-frame clones are kept and a portion is missing. The profile shows about 1,900,000 clones, about 95% of them singletons. Germline loops: CDR1 SEHNR, CDR2 FQNEAQ (reference sequence). The CDR3 is 15 residues long. With V trimmed by 5 bases and J by 6 bases, 12 bases remained unmatched. Naive CD8 cells were CD45RO-negative, positively selected for CCR7, excluding terminally differentiated effector memory CD45RA+ cells. Adults of Caucasian background living in Nashville, Tennessee made up all donors.

This receptor was obtained from a man aged 18-30 years in good health. V gene TRBV7-9 combines with J gene TRBJ2-7, with 8 bases fitting TRBD1. Sequences were obtained from naive CD8+ T cells sorted from blood. CDR3 sequence (DNA): TGTGCCAGCAGCCCTGGACAGGGTTTAAGGTTCGAGCAGTACTTC. Its protein product is CASSPGQGLRFEQYF. Full variable domain (outside the CDR3, taken from reference TRBV7-9 and TRBJ2-7): DTGVSQNPRHKITKRGQNVTFRCDPISEHNRLYWYRQTLGQGPEFLTYFQNEAQLEKSRLLSDRFSAERPKGSFSTLEIQRTEQGDSAMYLCASSPGQGLRFEQYFGPGTRLTVT.